Each of the 17 T cell receptor beta chains below was sequenced from the same sample in a study of PD-1 blockade in mismatch repair-deficient tumors. Produced via immunoSEQ multiplex PCR; TCRdb's table is partial and in-frame only. The sample comprises 80,000 to 130,000 clones, under 90% of which are singletons, and approximately 6.5% rests with the top ten. The material was peripheral blood, obtained approximately 8 months after starting pembrolizumab. Source of these receptors: an adult with mismatch repair-deficient cancer.

The sample holds a few counts of this clone. This chain joins TRBV19 and TRBJ2-1, with D possibly TRBD2 on 5 matching bases. V dropped 5 bases and J dropped 9 bases, with 14 bases sitting between them. The germline gives CDR1 LNHDA, CDR2 SQIVND (reference sequence). CDR3 length: 13 amino acids. CDR3 bases: TGTGCCAGTAGTTCACGCGGGCTAACTGAGCAGTTCTTC. Its protein is CASSSRGLTEQFF. Complete variable domain (other parts from reference TRBV19 and TRBJ2-1): DGGITQSPKYLFRKEGQNVTLSCEQNLNHDAMYWYRQDPGQGLRLIYYSQIVNDFQKGDIAEGYSVSREKKESFPLTVTSAQKNPTAFYLCASSSRGLTEQFFGPGTRLTVL.

V gene TRBV27 combines with J gene TRBJ1-1; a possible D gene is TRBD1 (6 bases). Trimming removed 5 bases at V and 4 bases at J, with 11 bases between. This CDR3 is built from 13 residues. CDR1 and CDR2 (germline): MNHEY, SMNVEV (reference sequence). The CDR3 DNA reads as TGTGCCAGCAGTGCTAGAGGGGGCACTGAAGCTTTCTTT. Protein sequence: CASSARGGTEAFF.

The chain couples TRBV4-2 to TRBJ1-1, with TRBD1 as a possible D gene (5 bases). Germline V gene lookup returns CDR1 LGHNA and CDR2 YNFKEQ. Trimming cost V 2 bases and J 6 bases, with 13 bases left between them. This CDR3 region has 14 residues. CDR3 protein: CASSQQGNSAEAFF. The CDR3 DNA sequence: TGTGCCAGCAGCCAACAGGGTAATAGTGCTGAAGCTTTCTTT.

The gene calls are TRBV9 and TRBJ2-2; 11 nucleotides agree with TRBD1. The CDR3 loop spans 18 amino acids. V shed 3 bases, J shed 4 bases, and the junction held 11 bases outside the gene matches. Germline CDR1 is SGDLS and CDR2 is YYNGEE. The CDR3: CASSARTGGFLVTGELFF. The DNA of the CDR3 is TGTGCCAGCAGCGCCCGGACAGGGGGCTTTTTGGTCACCGGGGAGCTGTTTTTT.

This chain connects TRBV27 to TRBJ2-1; 9 bases are shared with TRBD1. There are 14 residues in the CDR3. Per the germline V gene, CDR1 is MNHEY and CDR2 is SMNVEV (reference sequence). V shed 4 bases and J 9 bases; nucleotides not matched to a gene: 7. The CDR3 reads CASSSGTGYPEQFF. CDR3 coding DNA: TGTGCCAGCAGTTCCGGGACAGGGTACCCTGAGCAGTTCTTC.

The J gene is TRBJ2-2, the V gene TRBV11-2, with TRBD1 matching 10 bases. The CDR3 sequence is 15 residues long. The V segment lost 5 bases and the J segment 7 bases; nucleotides outside the gene matches: 7. The germline CDR1 and CDR2 sequences are SGHAT and FQNNGV. In DNA form, the CDR3 reads TGTGCCAGCAGCCTGGTGGGACAGGGGTTCGGGGAGCTGTTTTTT. It is translated as CASSLVGQGFGELFF.

The chain couples TRBV9 to TRBJ2-3; TRBD2 matches 10 bases. Germline V gene lookup returns CDR1 SGDLS and CDR2 YYNGEE. CDR3 size: 18 residues. The trim removed 4 bases at V and 0 bases at J, leaving 11 bases unmatched. The CDR3 is CASSLGLAASTSTDTQYF. In DNA, the CDR3 is TGTGCCAGCAGCCTAGGACTAGCGGCTTCTACTAGCACAGATACGCAGTATTTT. Complete variable domain (other parts from reference TRBV9 and TRBJ2-3): DSGVTQTPKHLITATGQRVTLRCSPRSGDLSVYWYQQSLDQGLQFLIQYYNGEERAKGNILERFSAQQFPDLHSELNLSSLELGDSALYFCASSLGLAASTSTDTQYFGPGTRLTVL.

The V call is TRBV27, the J call TRBJ2-2; D is unclear. Germline CDR1 reads MNHEY; CDR2 reads SMNVEV (reference sequence). The CDR3 consists of 15 residues. Between the trimmed V and J ends, which lost 8 bases and 0 bases, there was a span of 13 bases. This CDR3 is CASRPGGANTGELFF. In DNA, the CDR3 is TGTGCCAGCCGCCCCGGCGGTGCGAACACCGGGGAGCTGTTTTTT.

The chain couples TRBV11-2 to TRBJ2-5; D ambiguous. The CDR3 length is 15 residues. Per the germline V gene, CDR1 is SGHAT and CDR2 is FQNNGV. V dropped 3 bases and J dropped 2 bases, with 13 bases sitting between them. CDR3 nucleotides: TGTGCCAGCAGCTTTAAATACGGGCGTCAAGAGACCCAGTACTTC. Amino acids: CASSFKYGRQETQYF.

The chain is built from TRBV28 and TRBJ2-1, with TRBD2 identical over 7 bases. The CDR3 length is 17 residues. Looked up from germline, CDR1 is MDHEN and CDR2 is SYDVKM. V lost 2 bases and J lost 0; bases outside the gene matches: 7. DNA of the CDR3: TGTGCCAGCAGTTTAGGGCGGGAGTTACCCTCCTACAATGAGCAGTTCTTC. It translates to CASSLGRELPSYNEQFF.

J is TRBJ2-1 and V is TRBV29-1; 8 bases agree with TRBD1. Germline CDR1 is SQVTM and CDR2 is ANQGSEA. V was clipped by 3 bases and J by 9 bases; unmatched bases: 7. The CDR3 covers 13 residues. CDR3 amino acids: CSVDEYRGAEQFF. For the CDR3, the DNA is TGCAGCGTTGATGAGTACAGGGGGGCTGAGCAGTTCTTC.

The rearrangement uses TRBV11-3 and TRBJ1-1; no definite D call. Germline V gene data show CDR1 as SGHNT and CDR2 as YENEEA. Trimming shortened V by 5 bases and J by 6 bases, and 7 bases separated the two germline ends. This CDR3 has 11 amino acids. The CDR3 coding sequence is TGTGCCAGCAGCGTTCAGGCTGAAGCTTTCTTT. Its translation is CASSVQAEAFF.

This clone was counted once. The J gene is TRBJ2-1, the V gene TRBV14; 9 nucleotides align to TRBD2. The germline gives CDR1 SGHDN, CDR2 FVKESK. The CDR3 is made up of 15 amino acids. After removal of 3 bases from V and 12 bases from J, the junction contained 12 bases not matched to a gene. CDR3 nucleotide sequence: TGTGCCAGCAGCCAGGGACTAGCTCCTAACTGGGGGCAGTTCTTC. Encoded protein: CASSQGLAPNWGQFF.

The V and J genes are TRBV11-2 and TRBJ2-1; the D gene could be TRBD1 or TRBD2 (5 bases each). The CDR3 length is 15 residues. V gave up 6 bases and J gave up 7 bases, with 19 bases separating them. Germline CDR1 and CDR2: SGHAT and FQNNGV. The CDR3 nucleotides read TGTGCCAGCAGTCCCGAGGGGACCCTGGGAAATGAGCAGTTCTTC. Its protein product is CASSPEGTLGNEQFF.

V and J are TRBV7-6 and TRBJ2-2, with TRBD2 matching 8 bases. There are 17 residues in the CDR3. The germline V gene encodes CDR1 SGHVS and CDR2 FNYEAQ. The V and J ends lost 5 bases and 5 bases, in that order; junction bases with no gene match: 13. The CDR3 region is CASSPRTAGVGTGELFF. In DNA, the CDR3 is TGTGCCAGCAGCCCCAGAACAGCGGGAGTTGGTACCGGGGAGCTGTTTTTT. Full variable domain (outside the CDR3, taken from reference TRBV7-6 and TRBJ2-2): GAGVSQSPRYKVTKRGQDVALRCDPISGHVSLYWYRQALGQGPEFLTYFNYEAQQDKSGLPNDRFSAERPEGSISTLTIQRTEQRDSAMYRCASSPRTAGVGTGELFFGEGSRLTVL.

The J gene is TRBJ2-2, the V gene TRBV4-3; TRBD1 aligns across 8 bases. V was clipped by 3 bases and J by 1 base; unmatched bases: 4. The CDR3 totals 16 residues. Germline V gene data show CDR1 as LGHNA and CDR2 as YSLEER. The CDR3 loop is CASSQDRVLNTGELFF. Written as DNA, the CDR3 is TGCGCCAGCAGCCAGGACAGGGTGCTGAACACCGGGGAGCTGTTTTTT.

The V call is TRBV19, the J call TRBJ1-1; possible D gene TRBD1, 6 bases. The CDR3 has 14 residues. Trimming cost V 4 bases and J 0 bases, with 9 bases left between them. Germline CDR1 LNHDA, CDR2 SQIVND (reference sequence). CDR3 in DNA: TGTGCCAGTAGTACCCGGGACATGAACACTGAAGCTTTCTTT. This codes for CASSTRDMNTEAFF.